This T cell receptor (beta chain) was identified during a study of graft-versus-host responses after intestinal transplantation. Overall study results and limits: Marrow from the recipient contained GvH clones, some of which had appeared first in ileum or blood. Peak circulating GvH clone levels tracked with early post-transplant HvG declines. Elevated graft-versus-host to host-versus-graft clonal ratios in allografts were recorded for patients with graft-donor T cell macrochimerism.

TCRdb's copy holds only in-frame clones and misses some; the assay was immunoSEQ multiplex PCR. Found here are approximately 82,000 clones, 90% to 95% of them singletons; the top ten hold about 0.1%. About this clone itself: Antigen unknown.

Germline CDR1 and CDR2: WNHNN and SYGVQD (reference sequence). V lost 2 bases and J lost 3, with 11 bases in between. This CDR3 has 15 amino acids. Here the sequenced sample was unstimulated CD4+ T cells sorted from spleen or lymph node cells, taken before intestinal transplant. The V call is TRBV10-1, the J call TRBJ1-5, with D possibly matching TRBD1 (6 bases). The TCR originated in a human donor who received an intestinal transplant. CDR3 loop: CASSEGGTFNQPQHF. The CDR3 DNA reads as TGCGCCAGCAGTGAGGGGGGCACATTCAATCAGCCCCAGCATTTT.